These T cell receptor beta chains were read from a single sample in a study of blood T cell repertoires in COVID-19. Generated by immunoSEQ multiplex PCR, the TCRdb table keeps only in-frame clones and is missing some. The sample has around 150,000 clones, approximately 90% seen once; the top ten hold 2.5% to 3.5%. Sequencing was carried out using peripheral blood. These TCRs come from a woman aged 55-70 years with active COVID-19. Each CDR3 is given with its conserved first and last residue. The D gene is left open where the match is weak. Clone size is not always given. Where it is, it says once, few, many or a class for expanded clones.

TRBJ2-7 TRBD2 - TRBV5-4 TGTGCCAGCAGCTTCTGGGGCGGGAGGGGCCCCTACGAGCAGTACTTC CASSFWGGRGPYEQYF
TRBJ1-5 TRBD1 - TRBV11-3 TGTGCCAGCAGCCTTCCGGGACAGGGGAATCAGCCCCAGCATTTT CASSLPGQGNQPQHF
TRBJ2-1 - once TRBV6-2/TRBV6-3 TGTGCCAGCAGCCTGGACTACCCGTCCTACAATGAGCAGTTCTTC CASSLDYPSYNEQFF
TRBJ2-3 TRBD1 - TRBV7-9 TGTGCCAGCAGCGCGGGACAGGGGGCGGGAGATACGCAGTATTTT CASSAGQGAGDTQYF
TRBJ2-5 - - TRBV3-1/TRBV3-2 TGTGCCAGCGCGCGGGCTGGCCAAGAGACCCAGTACTTC CASARAGQETQYF
TRBJ1-2 - - TRBV7-3 TGTGCCAGCAGCCCAGACAGAAACTATGGCTACACCTTC CASSPDRNYGYTF
TRBJ1-5 - once TRBV28 TGTGCCAGCAGTGGTCTCGGGGGCAATCAGCCCCAGCATTTT CASSGLGGNQPQHF
TRBJ2-2 - - TRBV19 TGTGCCAGTAGCACCCGACAGGTCGCGAACACCGGGGAGCTGTTTTTT CASSTRQVANTGELFF
TRBJ2-7 TRBD2 once TRBV30 TGTGCCTGGGGGACTAGCGCCCGCTACGAGCAGTACTTC CAWGTSARYEQYF
TRBJ2-5 TRBD1 - TRBV7-3 TGTGCCAGCAGCCCCGGGACAGAAGAGACCCAGTACTTC CASSPGTEETQYF
TRBJ1-1 - - TRBV20-1 TGCAGTGCCCGGAGAGACACTGAAGCTTTCTTT CSARRDTEAFF
TRBJ1-2 TRBD1 - TRBV7-9 TGTGCCAGCAGTAAGGGGGCGAACTATGGCTACACCTTC CASSKGANYGYTF
TRBJ2-7 TRBD2 - TRBV3-1/TRBV3-2 TGTGCCAGCAGCCAGATGCTAGCGGCTTCCTACGAGCAGTACTTC CASSQMLAASYEQYF
TRBJ2-2 TRBD1 - TRBV7-3 TGTGCCAGCAGCCCAGGGGCGACAGGGGGCACCGGGGAGCTGTTTTTT CASSPGATGGTGELFF
TRBJ2-7 - once TRBV5-4 TGTGCCAGCAGCAAAGGGGGCGGGAGGCACGAGCAGTACTTC CASSKGGGRHEQYF
TRBJ1-3 - - TRBV4-1 TGCGCCAGCACCCGCCCAGGGACTGGAAACACCATATATTTT CASTRPGTGNTIYF
TRBJ2-1 TRBD1 - TRBV7-2 TGTGCCAGCAGCTGGGGACAGCACAACAATGAGCAGTTCTTC CASSWGQHNNEQFF
TRBJ1-1 TRBD1 - TRBV29-1 TGCAGCGTCCGGGACAGAAACACTGAAGCTTTCTTT CSVRDRNTEAFF
TRBJ1-1 TRBD1 - TRBV9 TGTGCCAGCAGCCTCCAGACAGGGATGAACACTGAAGCTTTCTTT CASSLQTGMNTEAFF
TRBJ2-5 TRBD1 - TRBV10-3 TGTGCCATCAGTGCGATGGGACAGGGGGCAACGGAGACCCAGTACTTC CAISAMGQGATETQYF
TRBJ1-1 - - TRBV12-3/TRBV12-4 TGTGCCAGCAGCGGACAGTTTAACACTGAAGCTTTCTTT CASSGQFNTEAFF
TRBJ2-2 TRBD1 - TRBV19 TGTGCCAGTAGAACCGGGACAGGGGTTTCCACCGGGGAGCTGTTTTTT CASRTGTGVSTGELFF
TRBJ1-2 - - TRBV5-4 TGTGCCAGCAGCTTGGCGGGAGGGAAGGGTGGCTATGGCTACACCTTC CASSLAGGKGGYGYTF
TRBJ1-1 - - TRBV18 TGTGCCAGCTCACCCAGGCAAACAGATGGTGAAGCTTTCTTT CASSPRQTDGEAFF
TRBJ2-5 - - TRBV5-8 TGTGCCAGCAGCTTGGTGCAGGGCTTTACCCAGTACTTC CASSLVQGFTQYF
TRBJ2-1 TRBD2 - TRBV5-1 TGCGCCAGCAGCTTGATGTCTAGCGGGAGGGCCATCGATGAGCAGTTCTTC CASSLMSSGRAIDEQFF
TRBJ2-3 TRBD2 - TRBV3-1/TRBV3-2 TGTGCCAGCAGTTCTACCGGGACTAGGATAGATACGCAGTATTTT CASSSTGTRIDTQYF
TRBJ1-5 TRBD1 - TRBV28 TGTGCCAGCAGGGAGCAGGGGGCAGGGCAGCCCCAGCATTTT CASREQGAGQPQHF
TRBJ1-2 TRBD1 - TRBV29-1 TGCAGCGTTCGACAGGGTCTTTTCTATGGCTACACCTTC CSVRQGLFYGYTF
TRBJ1-2 - - TRBV28 TGTGCCAGCATTCCCTACAGGGCGTCTTTCTATGGCTACACCTTC CASIPYRASFYGYTF
TRBJ2-7 TRBD2 - TRBV18 TGTGCCAGCTCAGCTGACCGTGCTAGCGGGGCCTACGAGCAGTACTTC CASSADRASGAYEQYF
TRBJ2-3 TRBD1 - TRBV4-3 TGCGCCAGCAGCCGCCGAACCGGGACAGGGGTGATAGATACGCAGTATTTT CASSRRTGTGVIDTQYF
TRBJ1-2 TRBD1 - TRBV4-2 TGTGCCAGCAGCCCGGGGACAGGGAATGGCTACACCTTC CASSPGTGNGYTF
TRBJ2-1 TRBD1 - TRBV6-5 TGTGCCAGCAGGTCGGGACAGGGGGCCTACAATGAGCAGTTCTTC CASRSGQGAYNEQFF
TRBJ1-6 - few TRBV7-2 TGTGCCAGCAGCTCCGGGACAAATAATTCACCCCTCCACTTT CASSSGTNNSPLHF
TRBJ1-5 TRBD1 - TRBV9 TGTGCCAGCAGCTGTCAACCGGGACAGGGCATACCCAATCAGCCCCAGCATTTT CASSCQPGQGIPNQPQHF
TRBJ2-7 TRBD2 - TRBV7-2 TGTGCCAGCAGCACTAGACCTACCTCTACTAGCGGGAAGTACGAGCAGTACTTC CASSTRPTSTSGKYEQYF
TRBJ2-1 TRBD2 - TRBV6-2/TRBV6-3 TGTGCCAGCAGTTACCCCGAGGGACTAGCGGGAAACAATGAGCAGTTCTTC CASSYPEGLAGNNEQFF
TRBJ1-5 TRBD1 once TRBV18 TGTGCCAGCTCTTCGGACAGGGGGAACGGTCAGCCCCAGCATTTT CASSSDRGNGQPQHF
TRBJ1-1 - - TRBV7-2 TGTGCCAGCAGAAGACAGCCCGGGGGGACTGAAGCTTTCTTT CASRRQPGGTEAFF
TRBJ1-4 - - TRBV28 TGTGCCAGCAGTTTAACGGCACTATGGAGCCCAGAAAAACTGTTTTTT CASSLTALWSPEKLFF
TRBJ2-5 - - TRBV21-1 TGTGCCAGCAGCCTTGACCCGGGCCTAGCGGGACGGGAGACCCAGTACTTC CASSLDPGLAGRETQYF
TRBJ2-5 TRBD2 - TRBV5-4 TGTGCCAGCAGCTTCGGACTAGCGGAAGAGACCCAGTACTTC CASSFGLAEETQYF
TRBJ2-7 TRBD2 - TRBV4-3 TGCGCCAGCAGCCGGGAGACTAGCGGCTACTACGAGCAGTACTTC CASSRETSGYYEQYF
TRBJ2-7 TRBD1 - TRBV5-1 TGCGCCAGCAGCTTGGGTGGAACAGGGGGATCCGAGCAGTACTTC CASSLGGTGGSEQYF
TRBJ2-7 TRBD1 - TRBV24-1 TGTGCCACCAGTGATTCGACAGGGGGGAGCATCGGGGTGCAGTACTTC CATSDSTGGSIGVQYF